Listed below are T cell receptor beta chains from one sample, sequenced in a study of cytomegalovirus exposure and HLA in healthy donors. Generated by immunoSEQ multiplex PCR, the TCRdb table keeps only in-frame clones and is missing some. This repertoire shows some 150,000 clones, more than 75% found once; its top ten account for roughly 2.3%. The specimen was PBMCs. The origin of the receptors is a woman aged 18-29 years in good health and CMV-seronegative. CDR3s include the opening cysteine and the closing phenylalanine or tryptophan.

CAWGREVSYEQYF	TRBV30	TRBJ2-7
CASSLGLARETQYF	TRBV7-2	TRBJ2-5
CASSPGASGANEQFF	TRBV7-2	TRBJ2-1
CASSLYGVSFLFF	TRBV7-9	TRBJ1-4
CARIPGQGQRGPGNTIYF	TRBV25-1	TRBJ1-3
CASSQQISSPLHF	TRBV19	TRBJ1-6
CASSEARANYGYTF	TRBV6-1	TRBJ1-2
CASSEGLAGGRSYNEQFF	TRBV9	TRBJ2-1
CASSPGTGGTYEQYF	TRBV28	TRBJ2-7
CASSFPLALNNEQFF	TRBV5-6	TRBJ2-1
CASSLLAGSNEQFF	TRBV7-6	TRBJ2-1
CASSIGTSGGVEQYF	TRBV19	TRBJ2-7
CASSRTEDYEQYF	TRBV7-2	TRBJ2-7
CARWAFWGCGGQPQHF	TRBV21-1	TRBJ1-5
CASSPDSTPYEQYF	TRBV2	TRBJ2-7
CATSRAGTAYEQYF	TRBV15	TRBJ2-7
CASTPDRTNEKLFF	TRBV2	TRBJ1-4
CASSVARNTGELFF	TRBV9	TRBJ2-2
CASVGASYNEQFF	TRBV7-9	TRBJ2-1
CASSHLLAGAETQYF	TRBV4-1	TRBJ2-5
CASSVMGQGTNEKLFF	TRBV9	TRBJ1-4
CASKNLNEQYF	TRBV27	TRBJ2-7
CASSGTSGTSEQFF	TRBV10-3	TRBJ2-1
CASSRTPPSGEQYF	TRBV4-1	TRBJ2-7
CASSEEEGDRLHEKLFF	TRBV2	TRBJ1-4
CASSHGGVGATDGYTF	TRBV4-1	TRBJ1-2
CASTGGISQETQYF	TRBV25-1	TRBJ2-5
CASSETVWSNQPQHF	TRBV6-5	TRBJ1-5
CASSSMTEDIQYF	TRBV28	TRBJ2-4
CASRIAGENTEAFF	TRBV6-5	TRBJ1-1
CASSHPPPFGGATAKNIQYF	TRBV4-2	TRBJ2-4
CASSLQGQGGYEQYF	TRBV18	TRBJ2-7
CASSLAGQDQPQHF	TRBV5-5	TRBJ1-5
CASTRTSGNEQFF	TRBV28	TRBJ2-1
CASSIISTGTGGELFF	TRBV27	TRBJ2-2
CASSAGQGESLGEQFF	TRBV9	TRBJ2-1
CASSVGGGTYEQYF	TRBV9	TRBJ2-7
CASSPVSRGIYYEQYF	TRBV18	TRBJ2-7
CASSPTWGTGDTGELFF	TRBV19	TRBJ2-2
CASSTLTRNTIYF	TRBV7-9	TRBJ1-3
CASSIRQQQETQYF	TRBV19	TRBJ2-5
CASSIGGRAQETQYF	TRBV19	TRBJ2-5
CASRDRTGADTQYF	TRBV2	TRBJ2-3
CASSQIQGAYNSPLHF	TRBV7-9	TRBJ1-6
CASSMGLRGSSYNEQFF	TRBV19	TRBJ2-1
CASSYSPRLDTYEQYF	TRBV6-5	TRBJ2-7
CASSLVVREGTQYF	TRBV7-9	TRBJ2-3
CASSLGGGRGYTF	TRBV7-9	TRBJ1-2
CASSEGVQGERALHF	TRBV6-1	TRBJ1-6
CASSAAQGAVTDTQYF	TRBV9	TRBJ2-3
CASSYPPESYNEQFF	TRBV6-6	TRBJ2-1
CASRNPTAYNQPQHF	TRBV28	TRBJ1-5
CAISEARQGVLNGYTF	TRBV10-3	TRBJ1-2
CASSKDRGSHF	TRBV7-9	TRBJ1-5
CASSGQDFYYEQYF	TRBV28	TRBJ2-7
CASSLPGVHEQFF	TRBV5-4	TRBJ2-1